The 17 T cell receptor beta chains below come from one sample, sequenced in a study of metastatic and nonmetastatic thyroid tumors. TCRdb used MiXCR to call clones anew from the PCR reads. The sample yields 30,000 or so clones, 15% to 20% seen once. Thyroid surgery took place with no prior treatment in any patient. Sequencing input: blood. Receptors were obtained from a female donor with papillary thyroid cancer or a benign thyroid nodule (not recorded which). Some clones in this sample may be carry-over from other donors' samples.

This clone is classed as medium-sized. The chain uses TRBV5-8 and TRBJ2-1, with a possible D match to TRBD2 (6 bases). CDR3 length: 15 residues. V lost 0 bases, J lost 2 bases, and 9 bases lay in between. Germline assignment: CDR1 SGHTS and CDR2 YDEGEE. CDR3 DNA sequence: TGTGCCAGCAGCTTGGACGGGAGTCCCTACAATGAGCAGTTCTTC. This gives the protein CASSLDGSPYNEQFF.

This chain uses TRBV12-3 or TRBV12-4 with TRBJ1-2; perhaps TRBD1 as D (5 bases). V was clipped by 4 bases and J by 5 bases, with 11 bases between them. CDR3 size: 13 residues. Here the CDR3 DNA reads TGTGCCAGCAGTTCCGGGACCGCATATGGCTACACCTTC. Amino acid sequence: CASSSGTAYGYTF.

This clone was found a few times. V usage is TRBV6-1 and J usage is TRBJ2-1; D may correspond to TRBD1 or TRBD2 (5 bases each). The germline gives CDR1 MNHNS, CDR2 SASEGT. The CDR3 has 14 amino acids. The V and J ends lost 6 bases and 4 bases respectively, with 13 bases between them. CDR3 sequence reads: CASRSGQDYNEQFF. CDR3 DNA sequence: TGTGCCAGCAGGTCGGGGCAGGATTACAATGAGCAGTTCTTC.

This clone has at least ten counts. This chain uses TRBV2 with TRBJ1-2; maybe TRBD1 (5 bases). V was cut by 3 bases and J by 6 bases, with 11 bases left in between. The CDR3 runs 13 residues. Germline V gene lookup returns CDR1 SNHLY and CDR2 FYNNEI. The CDR3 DNA reads as TGTGCCAGCAGTGAGGGGACGGTGAATGGCTACACCTTC. Its translation: CASSEGTVNGYTF.

The gene calls are TRBV13 and TRBJ2-6; possibly TRBD1 for D (6 bases). The germline V gene encodes CDR1 PRHDT and CDR2 FYEKMQ (reference sequence). The CDR3 has 20 residues. The V end was cut by 5 bases, the J end by 4 bases, with 27 bases between. In nucleotides, the CDR3 is TGTGCCAGCAGCCAACCCCTTTACAGGGTAGGTTTGCGAGGGGCCAACGTCCTGACTTTC. As protein: CASSQPLYRVGLRGANVLTF.

This clone showed up just a few times. V is TRBV5-1 and J is TRBJ1-2; a weak D match, TRBD1 (5 bases). Germline V gives CDR1 SGHRS, CDR2 YFSETQ. CDR3 length: 15 residues. Trimming cost V 0 bases and J 0 bases, with 9 bases left between them. The CDR3 DNA is TGCGCCAGCAGCTTGGATTCGACAGCTAACTATGGCTACACCTTC. Protein: CASSLDSTANYGYTF. The full variable domain, in which reference TRBV5-1 and TRBJ1-2 provide the parts outside the CDR3, is KAGVTQTPRYLIKTRGQQVTLSCSPISGHRSVSWYQQTPGQGLQFLFEYFSETQRNKGNFPGRFSGRQFSNSRSEMNVSTLELGDSALYLCASSLDSTANYGYTFGSGTRLTVV.

This clone was counted ten times or more. The chain recombines TRBV7-3 with TRBJ1-1; TRBD1 agrees at 7 bases. V shed 2 bases and J 5 bases; nucleotides not matched to a gene: 2. Germline V gene sequence: CDR1 SGHTA, CDR2 FQGTGA. This CDR3 spans 13 amino acids. CDR3 in DNA: TGTGCCAGCAGCTTACAGGGGGATACTGAAGCTTTCTTT. This sequence encodes CASSLQGDTEAFF.

This clone was recorded many times. The rearrangement uses TRBV5-6 and TRBJ2-7, with D tentatively TRBD2 (6 bases). The CDR3 covers 14 residues. V was pared by 6 bases and J by 1 base, with 14 bases between. The germline CDR1 and CDR2 sequences are SGHDT and YYEEEE. The CDR3 here is CASNPAGDSYEQYF. CDR3 coding DNA: TGTGCCAGCAACCCAGCGGGTGATTCCTACGAGCAGTACTTC.

This clone was seen repeatedly, ten times or more. An end of the junction does not agree with germline; a read error may underlie this. This chain connects TRBV28 to TRBJ2-5; weak D call: TRBD1 (6 bases). CDR3 size: 15 residues. Germline CDR1 and CDR2: MDHEN and SYDVKM. The CDR3 DNA sequence: TGTGTCAGCAGTCCAAACGACAGGTCCCAAGAGACCCAGTACTTC. It encodes CVSSPNDRSQETQYF.

In its sample, this clone was seen many times. The chain joins TRBV6-1 to TRBJ1-5, with 7 bases identical to TRBD1. Per germline, CDR1 MNHNS and CDR2 SASEGT. V trimming: 1 base; J trimming: 8 bases; junction bases outside the gene matches: 11. The CDR3 extends over 16 amino acids. The CDR3 DNA sequence: TGTGCCAGCAGTGAAGTCGGAGGACAGGTTTATGAGCCCCAGCATTTT. Protein sequence: CASSEVGGQVYEPQHF.

Many counts were recorded for this clone. The chain recombines TRBV6-1 with TRBJ2-7, with TRBD1 as a possible D gene (5 bases). The CDR3 is 14 amino acids. Germline V CDR1 and CDR2: MNHNS, SASEGT. V dropped 3 bases and J dropped 2 bases, with 11 bases sitting between them. CDR3 loop: CASSEGLTPYEQYF. Here the CDR3 DNA reads TGTGCCAGCAGTGAGGGGCTTACACCCTACGAGCAGTACTTC.

J is TRBJ2-7 and V is TRBV7-6; no firm D call. V lost 5 bases and J lost 4, with 15 bases in between. The V gene's germline CDR1 is SGHVS and CDR2 FNYEAQ. The CDR3 is made up of 14 amino acids. The CDR3 here is CASSENTNKYEQYF. CDR3 nucleotide sequence: TGTGCCAGCAGCGAAAACACAAATAAATACGAGCAGTACTTC. Full variable domain (missing parts from reference TRBV7-6 and TRBJ2-7): GAGVSQSPRYKVTKRGQDVALRCDPISGHVSLYWYRQALGQGPEFLTYFNYEAQQDKSGLPNDRFSAERPEGSISTLTIQRTEQRDSAMYRCASSENTNKYEQYFGPGTRLTVT.

The chain employs TRBV20-1 and TRBJ1-1, with D perhaps matching TRBD1 (6 bases). Trimming cost V 0 bases and J 0 bases, with 14 bases left between them. The germline V gene has CDR1 DFQATT and CDR2 SNEGSKA (reference sequence). The CDR3 loop spans 16 amino acids. CDR3 sequence (DNA): TGCAGTGCTAGAGATCTCACAGGGCATATGAACACTGAAGCTTTCTTT. Translating gives CSARDLTGHMNTEAFF.

This clone showed up just a few times. V and J are TRBV28 and TRBJ1-2, with 11 bases matching TRBD1. Losses at the gene ends were 3 bases for V and 7 bases for J; bases not matched to a gene: 7. Germline V lookup: CDR1 MDHEN, CDR2 SYDVKM. The CDR3 runs to 15 residues. The chain's CDR3 is CASSLPPGQGVGYTF. CDR3 sequence (DNA): TGTGCCAGCAGTTTGCCTCCGGGACAGGGGGTTGGCTACACCTTC.

A note on this clone: Other DNA sequences in this sample translate to the same CDR3. The gene calls are TRBV28 and TRBJ2-5, with 9 bases lining up with TRBD1. Trimming removed 5 bases from V and 5 bases from J; junction bases left unmatched: 9. CDR3 size: 15 residues. The germline gives CDR1 MDHEN, CDR2 SYDVKM. CDR3 amino acids: CASSINRGLGETQYF. CDR3 nucleotide sequence: TGTGCCAGCAGTATAAACAGGGGGCTTGGGGAGACCCAGTACTTC.

Many counts were recorded for this clone. A much more abundant neighbour one base away suggests this may be a read error. The J gene is TRBJ2-7, the V gene TRBV20-1; the match to TRBD2 covers 10 bases. The CDR3 contains 13 residues. The junction had 6 bases not matched to a gene; V was cut back by 5 bases and J by 5 bases. Germline assignment: CDR1 DFQATT and CDR2 SNEGSKA (reference sequence). This chain's CDR3 is CSALSGGINEQYF. The CDR3 DNA reads TGCAGTGCTCTTAGCGGGGGGATCAACGAGCAGTACTTC.

This clone is labeled as medium-sized (0.01 to 0.1%). The chain is built from TRBV12-3 or TRBV12-4 and TRBJ1-6; D call uncertain. Trimming stripped 4 bases from V and 5 bases from J, with 3 bases between. This CDR3 comprises 12 residues. Here the CDR3 reads CASSSDNSPLHF. In DNA, the CDR3 is TGTGCCAGCAGTTCGGATAATTCACCCCTCCACTTT.